Listed here are 12 T cell receptor beta chains from one sample, sequenced in a study of control samples from healthy donors and cancer patients. Sequenced by immunoSEQ multiplex PCR; TCRdb stores in-frame clones only, minus some. Of roughly 80,000 clones listed, roughly 90% are singletons. Sequencing used blood. Receptors were obtained from a woman in her fifties or sixties in good health.

V and J are TRBV6-5 and TRBJ2-3; 9 bases line up with TRBD2. From germline, CDR1 is MNHEY and CDR2 SVGAGI. Unmatched junction bases numbered 8, after V lost 8 bases and J lost 5 bases. The CDR3 sequence is 14 residues long. The CDR3 DNA reads TGTGCCAGCTATGCGGGGGGGCCTAAAGATACGCAGTATTTT. It is translated as CASYAGGPKDTQYF.

This clone was recorded once. V gene TRBV7-2 combines with J gene TRBJ2-7; D not resolved. Between the trimmed V and J ends, which lost 5 bases and 7 bases, there was a span of 9 bases. The CDR3 length is 11 residues. Per germline, CDR1 SGHTA and CDR2 FQGNSA. The CDR3 DNA reads TGTGCCAGCAGCGTTAACAAGGAGCAGTACTTC. Translated, it gives CASSVNKEQYF.

The chain is built from TRBV2 and TRBJ1-1; D remains ambiguous. This CDR3 spans 14 amino acids. Germline-derived CDR1 and CDR2 are SNHLY and FYNNEI. V was trimmed by 1 base and J by 4 bases, leaving 10 bases between them. CDR3 in amino acids: CASSEEGRFTEAFF. The CDR3, as DNA: TGTGCCAGCAGTGAAGAGGGTCGATTCACTGAAGCTTTCTTT.

The V and J genes are TRBV5-1 and TRBJ2-1; possible D gene TRBD1, 6 bases. Trimming left V 4 bases short and J 6 bases short, with 11 bases between. CDR1 and CDR2 from the germline V gene are SGHRS and YFSETQ. The CDR3 spans 13 residues. The CDR3 nucleotides read TGCGCCAGCAGCGTAGACAGGCCCAATGAGCAGTTCTTC. Its translation: CASSVDRPNEQFF.

The J gene is TRBJ2-3, the V gene TRBV2, with TRBD2 as a possible D gene (6 bases). The CDR3 extends over 14 amino acids. Germline CDR1 reads SNHLY; CDR2 reads FYNNEI. V was shortened by 7 bases and J by 3 bases, with 14 bases between the two germline ends. The DNA of the CDR3 is TGTGCCAGCACCTACGGGGCGGGGACAGATACGCAGTATTTT. Protein: CASTYGAGTDTQYF. The full variable domain, rest sourced from reference TRBV2 and TRBJ2-3, is EPEVTQTPSHQVTQMGQEVILRCVPISNHLYFYWYRQILGQKVEFLVSFYNNEISEKSEIFDDQFSVERPDGSNFTLKIRSTKLEDSAMYFCASTYGAGTDTQYFGPGTRLTVL.

Remarks on this clone: Compared with germline, one end of the junction differs, possibly owing to a read error. The chain joins TRBV24-1 to TRBJ2-7; weak D call: TRBD1 (8 bases). CDR3 length equals 13 residues. Germline loops: CDR1 KGHDR, CDR2 SFDVKD. CDR3 DNA sequence: TGTGCCACCAGTCAGGACAGGGACTACGGGCAGTACTTC. Translated: CATSQDRDYGQYF.

This chain joins TRBV2 and TRBJ2-5; D gene ambiguous. CDR1 and CDR2 from the germline V gene are SNHLY and FYNNEI. The ends were cut back, 4 bases at V and 1 base at J, with 4 bases in the middle. This CDR3 is 12 amino acids long. The CDR3 coding sequence is TGTGCCAGCAGTGGGTCCCAAGAGACCCAGTACTTC. Amino acids: CASSGSQETQYF.

V usage is TRBV5-1 and J usage is TRBJ1-2; D is ambiguous. Trimming removed 0 bases from V and 10 bases from J, with 10 bases in between. Germline values: CDR1 SGHRS, CDR2 YFSETQ. This CDR3 spans 12 amino acids. This CDR3 reads CASSLDQDSYTF. The CDR3 region has the DNA TGCGCCAGCAGCTTGGATCAGGACTCCTACACCTTC.

V gene TRBV3-1 (or the pseudogene TRBV3-2) combines with J gene TRBJ2-7; possibly TRBD1 for D (5 bases). The CDR3 has 15 amino acids. V lost 4 bases, J lost 2 bases, and 15 bases lay in between. The germline V gene has CDR1 LGHDT and CDR2 YNNKEL (reference sequence). As DNA, the CDR3 is TGTGCCAGCAGCCGAAGCGCGACAGTTACCTACGAGCAGTACTTC. Translating gives CASSRSATVTYEQYF.

The J gene is TRBJ2-3, the V gene TRBV10-3; TRBD2 matches 7 bases. The V gene end was trimmed by 3 bases and the J gene end by 5 bases; junction bases not matched to a gene: 5. Germline values: CDR1 ENHRY, CDR2 SYGVKD. This CDR3 has 14 amino acids. DNA for the CDR3: TGTGCCATCAGTGACACTAGCGTTAGAGATACGCAGTATTTT. This gives the protein CAISDTSVRDTQYF.

The chain joins TRBV5-1 to TRBJ1-4; 7 nucleotides match TRBD1. CDR3 length: 14 residues. Germline V gene lookup returns CDR1 SGHRS and CDR2 YFSETQ. V dropped 5 bases and J dropped 8; count of bases not matched to a gene: 9. The chain's CDR3 is CASSLGTAQEKLFF. The DNA for the CDR3 is TGCGCCAGCAGTCTAGGGACAGCCCAGGAAAAACTGTTTTTT.

This sequence joins TRBV5-1 and TRBJ2-2; TRBD1 matches at 9 bases. The CDR3 is made up of 15 amino acids. V lost 4 bases to trimming and J lost 5 bases; unmatched junction nucleotides: 6. CDR1 is SGHRS, CDR2 YFSETQ, per germline. CDR3: CASSGGQGGTGELFF. The DNA of the CDR3 is TGCGCCAGCAGCGGGGGACAGGGAGGGACCGGGGAGCTGTTTTTT.